The T cell receptor (beta chain) described here comes from a study of T cell changes during pregnancy in multiple sclerosis. Here immunoSEQ multiplex PCR was the method, and the copy in TCRdb shows in-frame clones only, minus some. The sample holds 55,000 to 70,000 clones, 85% to 95% seen once. The V gene's germline CDR1 is MDHEN and CDR2 SYDVKM. V lost 4 bases and J 11 bases, leaving 21 bases between the germline ends. The CDR3 is made up of 15 amino acids. The sequencing here drew on CD4+ T cells from peripheral blood mononuclear cells, taken before pregnancy. This chain links TRBV28 with TRBJ2-1; weak D call: TRBD2 (6 bases). This clonotype originated in a female donor with multiple sclerosis, enrolled in a pregnancy study. For the CDR3, the DNA is TGTGCCAGCAGTTCCGGCCGCGGGGTTCCCGGTAAGCAGTTCTTC. Encoded protein: CASSSGRGVPGKQFF. The variable domain in full, with the rest retrieved from reference TRBV28 and TRBJ2-1, is DVKVTQSSRYLVKRTGEKVFLECVQDMDHENMFWYRQDPGLGLRLIYFSYDVKMKEKGDIPEGYSVSREKKERFSLILESASTNQTSMYLCASSSGRGVPGKQFFGPGTRLTVL.